The subject of this entry is one TCR beta chain. Its specificity is not known. This entry comes from a study of cytotoxic CD8 clonotypes in ibrutinib-treated CLL. Regarding the study as a whole: Rare overall, public clonotypes shrank or held steady under therapy.

Germline CDR1 and CDR2: MDHEN and SYDVKM. The V end was cut by 1 base, the J end by 7 bases, with 5 bases between. This CDR3 contains 12 residues. Only in-frame clones appear in the TCRdb table, and some are missing; sequencing was by immunoSEQ multiplex PCR. The table lists 150,000 to 250,000 clones, approximately 72% of them singletons. The chain is built from TRBV28 and TRBJ2-1; D is ambiguous. This clonotype originated in a human donor with chronic lymphocytic leukemia. This specimen was PBMCs, taken after 24 months of ibrutinib treatment. CDR3 region: CASSLYRNEQFF. CDR3 coding DNA: TGTGCCAGCAGTTTATATCGAAATGAGCAGTTCTTC.